Following are 8 T cell receptor beta chains from one sample sequenced in a study of cytomegalovirus exposure and HLA in healthy donors. PCR primers comprised 60 Vbeta and 13 Jbeta primers. Repertoires were generated with immunoSEQ multiplex PCR, while TCRdb's copy carries only in-frame clones and drops some. Of some 150,000 clones listed, 87% were seen once; the top ten hold 0.85%. Sequencing input: PBMCs. Receptors were obtained from a woman aged 25 to 45 in good health and CMV-seronegative.

This clone showed up just once. This chain joins TRBV7-9 and TRBJ1-4, with a possible D match to TRBD1 (5 bases). The CDR3 loop spans 19 amino acids. The V gene's germline CDR1 is SEHNR and CDR2 FQNEAQ (reference sequence). V was trimmed by 8 bases and J by 0 bases, leaving 25 bases between them. For the CDR3, the DNA is TGTGCCAGCTCGTTAACCGGGGGGATGCCAACTCCAACTAATGAAAAACTGTTTTTT. Translating it yields CASSLTGGMPTPTNEKLFF.

The V and J genes are TRBV5-1 and TRBJ2-6; the match to TRBD2 covers 7 bases. CDR1 is SGHRS, CDR2 YFSETQ, per germline. The CDR3 has 18 residues. V trimming: 4 bases; J trimming: 0 bases; junction bases outside the gene matches: 10. The DNA for the CDR3 is TGCGCCAGCAGCGGTGGATTCGGGACTAACTCTGGGGCCAACGTCCTGACTTTC. Protein product: CASSGGFGTNSGANVLTF.

This clone was found a few times. The chain couples TRBV11-3 to TRBJ2-2, with D perhaps matching TRBD1 (6 bases). Trimming stripped 4 bases from V and 4 bases from J, with 13 bases between. This CDR3 has 15 residues. In germline, CDR1 is SGHNT, CDR2 YENEEA. For the CDR3, the DNA is TGTGCCAGCAGCTCACAGGGATTGAGCACCGGGGAGCTGTTTTTT. It is translated as CASSSQGLSTGELFF.

V is TRBV6-5 and J is TRBJ2-7; D perhaps matches TRBD1 (6 bases). Germline V CDR1 and CDR2: MNHEY, SVGAGI. Trimming cost V 2 bases and J 1 base, with 9 bases left between them. The CDR3 contains 14 residues. CDR3 residues: CASSYGQLSYEQYF. The CDR3 DNA reads TGTGCCAGCAGTTACGGACAGCTTTCCTACGAGCAGTACTTC.

Comments on this clone: Distinct nucleotide sequences in the sample also encode this CDR3. The genes are TRBV7-9 and TRBJ2-3; no clear D gene. CDR3 length: 11 residues. Germline V gene lookup returns CDR1 SEHNR and CDR2 FQNEAQ (reference sequence). V was clipped by 4 bases and J by 4 bases, with 3 bases between them. CDR3 sequence (DNA): TGTGCCAGCAGCTCCTCAGATACGCAGTATTTT. This sequence encodes CASSSSDTQYF.

The CDR3 DNA reads TGTGCCAGCACCACCTCCGGGACTAGCGGTTGGGGTGAGCAGTTCTTC. Encoded protein: CASTTSGTSGWGEQFF. V usage is TRBV28 and J usage is TRBJ2-1, with 11 positions matching TRBD2. The germline V gene encodes CDR1 MDHEN and CDR2 SYDVKM. CDR3 length equals 16 residues. Trimming took 7 bases from V and 9 from J; bases not matched to a gene: 14.

The chain employs TRBV5-1 and TRBJ2-5, with TRBD2 matching 9 bases. The CDR3 spans 15 residues. CDR1 SGHRS and CDR2 YFSETQ come from the germline V gene. After removal of 2 bases from V and 4 bases from J, the junction contained 6 bases not matched to a gene. CDR3 in amino acids: CASSLALAGRETQYF. Written as DNA, the CDR3 is TGCGCCAGCAGCTTAGCCCTAGCGGGGAGAGAGACCCAGTACTTC.

CDR3 sequence (DNA): TGTGCCAGCAGCTGGGGGGACTCCTACGAGCAGTACTTC. Translated, it gives CASSWGDSYEQYF. V usage is TRBV4-2 and J usage is TRBJ2-7; D is possibly TRBD2 (6 bases). V was clipped by 5 bases and J by 0 bases, with 8 bases between them. CDR3 length: 13 amino acids. Germline V gene sequence: CDR1 LGHNA, CDR2 YNFKEQ.